The rows below give T cell receptor beta chains drawn from one sample of a study of beta chain features in type 1 diabetes. Assay: immunoSEQ multiplex PCR; the TCRdb copy retains only in-frame clones and omits some. Of roughly 300,000 clones listed, 8% were seen once; the top ten hold less than 0.45%. Sequenced input: central memory CD4+ T cells from blood. All receptors come from a woman aged 18-29 years in good health. Both conserved end residues are part of each CDR3. The D gene is left open where the match is weak. Rows may omit the clone size; those that give it use once, few, many or a size class.

D gene: .; V gene: TRBV7-3; clone size: .; J gene: TRBJ2-2; CDR3 DNA: TGTGCCAGCAGCCAAGAGTACACCGGGGAGCTGTTTTTT; CDR3 protein: CASSQEYTGELFF
D gene: .; V gene: TRBV18; clone size: few; J gene: TRBJ2-3; CDR3 DNA: TGTGCCAGCTCACCTAAGGGGACTTTAACAGATACGCAGTATTTT; CDR3 protein: CASSPKGTLTDTQYF
D gene: .; V gene: TRBV6-5; clone size: .; J gene: TRBJ2-4; CDR3 DNA: TGTGCCAGCAGTAGGGATCTAAACATTCAGTACTTC; CDR3 protein: CASSRDLNIQYF
D gene: .; V gene: TRBV7-2; clone size: many; J gene: TRBJ2-2; CDR3 DNA: TGTGCCAGCAGCTTAGCAGGTTTCTCTGGGGAGCTGTTTTTT; CDR3 protein: CASSLAGFSGELFF
D gene: .; V gene: TRBV19; clone size: many; J gene: TRBJ1-4; CDR3 DNA: TGTGCCAGTAAGGACAGTACAACTAATGAAAAACTGTTTTTT; CDR3 protein: CASKDSTTNEKLFF
D gene: .; V gene: TRBV4-3; clone size: .; J gene: TRBJ2-3; CDR3 DNA: TGCGCCAGCAGCCGAGGCCGGGACACAGATACGCAGTATTTT; CDR3 protein: CASSRGRDTDTQYF
D gene: TRBD2; V gene: TRBV9; clone size: few; J gene: TRBJ2-5; CDR3 DNA: TGTGCCAGCAGCGCTCAAGCGGGAGGGCGGGGGACCCTCTACTTC; CDR3 protein: CASSAQAGGRGTLYF
D gene: .; V gene: TRBV6-1; clone size: many; J gene: TRBJ1-1; CDR3 DNA: TGTGCCAGCAGTGTGGTCGGGGGAGGCACTGAAGCTTTCTTT; CDR3 protein: CASSVVGGGTEAFF
D gene: .; V gene: TRBV7-2; clone size: few; J gene: TRBJ2-7; CDR3 DNA: TGTGCCAGCACCTCCCCCGGGGTTGGCGAGCAGTACTTC; CDR3 protein: CASTSPGVGEQYF
D gene: .; V gene: TRBV15; clone size: .; J gene: TRBJ2-1; CDR3 DNA: TGTGCCACCAGCAGAGATGGGGTCTCCACTCGCAATGAGCAGTTCTTC; CDR3 protein: CATSRDGVSTRNEQFF
D gene: .; V gene: TRBV9; clone size: few; J gene: TRBJ1-4; CDR3 DNA: TGTGCCAGCAGCGTAAGTCCGACAGTCAGCCATGGGAAACTGTTTTTT; CDR3 protein: CASSVSPTVSHGKLFF
D gene: .; V gene: TRBV4-3; clone size: .; J gene: TRBJ1-6; CDR3 DNA: TGCGCCAGCAGCCAAGAGGGGCCGCAGGCAAACTCACCCCTCCACTTT; CDR3 protein: CASSQEGPQANSPLHF
D gene: TRBD1; V gene: TRBV4-1; clone size: .; J gene: TRBJ2-1; CDR3 DNA: TGCGCCAGCAGCCAAGAAGGGTCAGGGGGCCTTATTAATGAGCAGTTCTTC; CDR3 protein: CASSQEGSGGLINEQFF
D gene: TRBD2; V gene: TRBV4-2; clone size: few; J gene: TRBJ2-7; CDR3 DNA: TGTGCCAGCAGCCAGCAACTAGCGGGAGGGCCGGGGGAGCAGTACTTC; CDR3 protein: CASSQQLAGGPGEQYF
D gene: .; V gene: TRBV7-2; clone size: few; J gene: TRBJ2-6; CDR3 DNA: TGTGCCAGCAGCCGGAACTCTGGGGCCAACGTCCTGACTTTC; CDR3 protein: CASSRNSGANVLTF
D gene: TRBD2; V gene: TRBV5-1; clone size: .; J gene: TRBJ2-3; CDR3 DNA: TGCGCCAGCAGCTTGTGGGGAGGGGTTAGCACAGATACGCAGTATTTT; CDR3 protein: CASSLWGGVSTDTQYF
D gene: .; V gene: TRBV29-1; clone size: .; J gene: TRBJ1-1; CDR3 DNA: TGCAGTGGCGGCCCTTACCTGGGAGGGACTGAAGCTTTCTTT; CDR3 protein: CSGGPYLGGTEAFF
D gene: .; V gene: TRBV7-9; clone size: many; J gene: TRBJ2-1; CDR3 DNA: TGTGCCAGCAGCCCTCTTTCGGTAAAGCAGTTCTTC; CDR3 protein: CASSPLSVKQFF
D gene: .; V gene: TRBV7-2; clone size: few; J gene: TRBJ1-5; CDR3 DNA: TGTGCCAGCAGCTTAGTAGTGGGGGGCATAAGTCAGCCCCAGCATTTT; CDR3 protein: CASSLVVGGISQPQHF
D gene: .; V gene: TRBV4-2; clone size: few; J gene: TRBJ1-1; CDR3 DNA: TGTGCCAGCAGCCAAGACGCGACCAAAGCTTTCTTT; CDR3 protein: CASSQDATKAFF
D gene: .; V gene: TRBV4-1; clone size: few; J gene: TRBJ1-5; CDR3 DNA: TGCGCCAGCAGCCAAGACCCAGGCAGGGTGAATAATCAGCCCCAGCATTTT; CDR3 protein: CASSQDPGRVNNQPQHF
D gene: .; V gene: TRBV6-5; clone size: .; J gene: TRBJ1-5; CDR3 DNA: TGTGCCAGCAGCCCCAGAACTTCTAGCAATCAGCCCCAGCATTTT; CDR3 protein: CASSPRTSSNQPQHF
D gene: .; V gene: TRBV28; clone size: once; J gene: TRBJ1-1; CDR3 DNA: TGTGCCAGCAGTTTTACAGGCTTCACTGAAGCTTTCTTT; CDR3 protein: CASSFTGFTEAFF
D gene: TRBD1; V gene: TRBV7-9; clone size: .; J gene: TRBJ2-2; CDR3 DNA: TGTGCCAGCAGCACAAGGACAGGAGTCACCGGGGAGCTGTTTTTT; CDR3 protein: CASSTRTGVTGELFF
D gene: .; V gene: TRBV19; clone size: many; J gene: TRBJ2-1; CDR3 DNA: TGTGCCAGTAGTCCCCCTGACGTCCCAGGGGTCAATGAGCAGTTCTTC; CDR3 protein: CASSPPDVPGVNEQFF
D gene: TRBD1; V gene: TRBV7-3; clone size: .; J gene: TRBJ1-1; CDR3 DNA: TGTGCCAGCAGCTTAAGTGGTCGGGACAGTGAAGCTTTCTTT; CDR3 protein: CASSLSGRDSEAFF
D gene: .; V gene: TRBV2; clone size: .; J gene: TRBJ2-1; CDR3 DNA: TGTGCCAGCCAAGGTTCCAATGAGCAGTTCTTC; CDR3 protein: CASQGSNEQFF
D gene: .; V gene: TRBV5-1; clone size: .; J gene: TRBJ2-7; CDR3 DNA: TGCGCCAGCAGTACCGGACTGGCAACCTACGAGCAGTACTTC; CDR3 protein: CASSTGLATYEQYF
D gene: .; V gene: TRBV7-3; clone size: .; J gene: TRBJ2-2; CDR3 DNA: TGTGCCAGCAGCTCGGCGGGAAGCGGGGAGCTGTTTTTT; CDR3 protein: CASSSAGSGELFF
D gene: TRBD2; V gene: TRBV7-8; clone size: .; J gene: TRBJ2-3; CDR3 DNA: TGTGCCAGCAGCTCCCAACTTAATGGCTTACTCCCGGGACTAGCCACAGATACGCAGTATTTT; CDR3 protein: CASSSQLNGLLPGLATDTQYF
D gene: .; V gene: TRBV5-1; clone size: few; J gene: TRBJ1-4; CDR3 DNA: TGCGCCAGCAGCTTGGTAGGGGTTAGTAATGAAAAACTGTTTTTT; CDR3 protein: CASSLVGVSNEKLFF
D gene: .; V gene: TRBV6-6; clone size: few; J gene: TRBJ2-3; CDR3 DNA: TGTGCCAGCAGTTACGGGTTGTCTGCAGGACGGGATACGCAGTATTTT; CDR3 protein: CASSYGLSAGRDTQYF
D gene: .; V gene: TRBV7-8; clone size: .; J gene: TRBJ1-5; CDR3 DNA: TGTGCCAGCAGCTTAAAAGGTCAGCCCCAGCATTTT; CDR3 protein: CASSLKGQPQHF
D gene: .; V gene: TRBV6-6; clone size: .; J gene: TRBJ1-4; CDR3 DNA: TGTGCCAGCAGCCATAATGAAAAACTGTTTTTT; CDR3 protein: CASSHNEKLFF
D gene: TRBD1; V gene: TRBV7-6; clone size: few; J gene: TRBJ1-3; CDR3 DNA: TGTGCCAGCAGCGCCAAACAGGGGGCTTCTGGAAACACCATATATTTT; CDR3 protein: CASSAKQGASGNTIYF
D gene: TRBD1; V gene: TRBV5-1; clone size: few; J gene: TRBJ1-1; CDR3 DNA: TGCGCCAGCAGCTTGTGGCCCTACAGGGGGCAGAACACTGAAGCTTTCTTT; CDR3 protein: CASSLWPYRGQNTEAFF
D gene: TRBD2; V gene: TRBV5-1; clone size: .; J gene: TRBJ2-1; CDR3 DNA: TGCGCCAGCAGCTTTATAGCGGGAGAGTATGAGCAGTTCTTC; CDR3 protein: CASSFIAGEYEQFF
D gene: .; V gene: TRBV5-4; clone size: .; J gene: TRBJ2-3; CDR3 DNA: TGTGCCAGCAGAAGGGACCGTACTAGCACAGATACGCAGTATTTT; CDR3 protein: CASRRDRTSTDTQYF
D gene: TRBD2; V gene: TRBV7-8; clone size: .; J gene: TRBJ2-3; CDR3 DNA: TGTGCCAGCAGCGATAGCGGGACAACAGATACGCAGTATTTT; CDR3 protein: CASSDSGTTDTQYF